Below, one TCR beta chain is given with its context. Antigen unknown. This sample stems from a study of long-term antiretroviral therapy in people with HIV. An immunoSEQ assay, version v3.0, was performed at survey level. Assay used: immunoSEQ multiplex PCR; TCRdb lists only in-frame clones, some missing. The profile shows fewer than 45,000 clones, 70% to 90% of them singletons. The CDR3 sequence is 18 residues long. CDR1 is MGHRA, CDR2 YSYEKL, per germline. With 2 bases clipped from V and 5 bases from J, the junction kept 15 bases outside the gene matches. Whole-study results and caveats: Against controls, HIV repertoires showed narrower ranges of CDR3 length.

The starting material was unsorted PBMCs, obtained just over 2.7 years before starting antiretroviral therapy. The rearrangement uses TRBV4-1 and TRBJ2-3; the match to TRBD2 covers 8 bases. The sequence derives from a woman younger than 45 with HIV. The CDR3 DNA follows: TGCGCCAGCAGCCAACCGATTCCGGGACTAGGAGGTGGAGATACGCAGTATTTT. It translates to CASSQPIPGLGGGDTQYF.